This T cell receptor (beta chain) was captured in a study of shared T cell receptors in the human thymus (dated by TCRdb to the early 2020s). For the wider study: The study investigated the way shared, self-reactive T-cell receptor alpha chains are produced in the human thymus.

Libraries came from the immunoSEQ multiplex PCR assay. TCRdb retrieved this table from immuneACCESS and kept in-frame rearrangements only. Not all clones are present; in checked studies, unresolved V genes account for under half, and no reason is known for the remainder. The sample table lists hundreds of thousands of clones, 88% of them with a count of one. The ten largest clones add up to about 0.01% of the sample. The germline V gene (reference sequence) yields MNHEY for CDR1 and SMNVEV for CDR2. The cysteine opens and the phenylalanine closes a CDR3 of 17 amino acids. Only the CDR3 part of the read is kept: 51 bases, read in frame from the first base. A distance of 9 bases separates the germline ends of V and J, which lose 0 bases and 0 bases respectively. Of note for this clone: The antigen it recognizes is unknown. No base quality values were provided; no much bigger clone lies one nucleotide off.

These records were also assigned to another study, of human thymus T cells. From that second study: Donors were immunologically healthy infants undergoing open corrective cardiac surgery for congenital heart defects in Finland. Thymus tissue was obtained as surgical resects removed during corrective cardiac surgery. Biased V and J gene segment usage appeared to be present in both thymic and peripheral blood repertoires. The related research found that thymic TCR repertoires overlapped highly between unrelated individuals. TCR alpha and beta repertoires from about 8 infant thymus samples and a few related peripheral blood samples were characterized in the study. The infant donors were roughly 6 to 244 days old, and the cohort included six males and a couple of females. Thymocytes were mechanically released from the tissue and were stored as pellets of 10-30 million cells at -70 degrees C. A QIAsymphony instrument was used to extract genomic DNA from the frozen cell pellets. TCRB and TCRAD loci were amplified from a standardized quantity of quality-controlled genomic DNA using the immunoSEQ multiplex PCR assay. The amplicons covered the V(D)J region and were long enough to include the CDR3 and to identify the V and J genes. The commercial immunoSEQ service was used to sequence amplicons on an Illumina platform. Primer bias and sequencing errors were corrected as previously described, and TCRAD and TCRB definitions were based on the IMGT database. Analysis of the repertoires was done with immunoSEQ Analyzer 3.0 and VDJTools and included basic statistics, V/J segment usage, diversity estimates, rarefaction and pairwise overlap. To estimate diversity, the Chao1, ChaoE, Efron-Thisted, Shannon and inverse Simpson indices were applied, and diversity was also estimated on datasets down-sampled to the smallest sample. Repertoire overlap was assessed by strict matching of CDR3 nucleotide sequence, V gene and J gene, and clustering was done by Jaccard-based multidimensional scaling. On average, about 800,000 unique TCRB clonotypes were obtained from thymus samples, compared with 70,000 to 90,000 from blood samples.

The sequence was obtained from a boy under two years old with a congenital heart defect. Donor details come from another sample of the same person, matched by shared clones. The chain was built from TRBV27 and TRBJ2-6, with the D gene not clear enough to name. Sequencing used thymocytes. The CDR3 reads CASSLSGFLSGANVLTF. In nucleotide form, the sequence is TGTGCCAGCAGTTTATCCGGGTTTCTCTCTGGGGCCAACGTCCTGACTTTC.